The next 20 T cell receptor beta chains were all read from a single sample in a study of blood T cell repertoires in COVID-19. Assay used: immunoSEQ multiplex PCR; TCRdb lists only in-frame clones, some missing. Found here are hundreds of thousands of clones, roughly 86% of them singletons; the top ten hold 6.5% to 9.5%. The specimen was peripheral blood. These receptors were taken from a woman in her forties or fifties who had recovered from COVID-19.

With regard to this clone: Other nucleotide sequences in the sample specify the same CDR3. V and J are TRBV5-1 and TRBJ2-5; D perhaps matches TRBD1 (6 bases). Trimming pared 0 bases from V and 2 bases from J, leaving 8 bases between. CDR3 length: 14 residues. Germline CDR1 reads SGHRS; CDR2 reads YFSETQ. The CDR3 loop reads CASSLGQAQETQYF. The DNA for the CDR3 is TGCGCCAGCAGCTTGGGACAGGCGCAAGAGACCCAGTACTTC.

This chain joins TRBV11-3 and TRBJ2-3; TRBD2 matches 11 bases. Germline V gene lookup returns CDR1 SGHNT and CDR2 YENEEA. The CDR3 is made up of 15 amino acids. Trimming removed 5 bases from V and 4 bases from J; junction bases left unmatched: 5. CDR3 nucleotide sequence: TGTGCCAGCAGCCCCCGTAGCGGGGGGGCAGATACGCAGTATTTT. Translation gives CASSPRSGGADTQYF. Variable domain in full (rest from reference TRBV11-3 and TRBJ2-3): EAGVVQSPRYKIIEKKQPVAFWCNPISGHNTLYWYLQNLGQGPELLIRYENEEAVDDSQLPKDRFSAERLKGVDSTLKIQPAELGDSAVYLCASSPRSGGADTQYFGPGTRLTVL.

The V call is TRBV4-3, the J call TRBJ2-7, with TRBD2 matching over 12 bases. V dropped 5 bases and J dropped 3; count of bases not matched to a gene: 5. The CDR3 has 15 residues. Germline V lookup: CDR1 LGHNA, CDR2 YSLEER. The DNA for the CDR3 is TGCGCCAGCAGCTACGGACTAGCGGGAAACTACGAGCAGTACTTC. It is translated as CASSYGLAGNYEQYF.

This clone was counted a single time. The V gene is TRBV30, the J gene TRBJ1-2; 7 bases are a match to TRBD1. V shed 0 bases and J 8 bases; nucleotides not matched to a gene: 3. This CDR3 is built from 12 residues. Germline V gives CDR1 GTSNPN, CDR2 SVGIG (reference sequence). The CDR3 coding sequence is TGTGCCTGGAGTGTAGGGGGCTGGGGCTACACCTTC. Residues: CAWSVGGWGYTF.

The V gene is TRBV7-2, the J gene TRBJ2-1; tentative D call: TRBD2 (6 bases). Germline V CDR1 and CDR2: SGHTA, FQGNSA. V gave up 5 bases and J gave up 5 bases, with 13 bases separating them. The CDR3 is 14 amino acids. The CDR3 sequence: CASSHTPGDNEQFF. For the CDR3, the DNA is TGTGCCAGCAGCCACACCCCGGGGGACAATGAGCAGTTCTTC.

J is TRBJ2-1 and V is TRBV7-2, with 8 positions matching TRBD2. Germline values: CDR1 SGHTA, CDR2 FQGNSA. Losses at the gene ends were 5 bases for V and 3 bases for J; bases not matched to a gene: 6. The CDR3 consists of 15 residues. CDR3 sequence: CASSTLAVGYNEQFF. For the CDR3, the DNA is TGTGCCAGCAGCACACTAGCGGTGGGCTACAATGAGCAGTTCTTC.

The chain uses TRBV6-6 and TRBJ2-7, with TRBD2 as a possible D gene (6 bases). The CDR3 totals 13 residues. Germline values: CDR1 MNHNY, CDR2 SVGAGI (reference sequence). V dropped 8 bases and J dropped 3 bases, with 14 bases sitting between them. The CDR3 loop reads CASRDLYYYEQYF. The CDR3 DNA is TGTGCCAGCCGGGACTTATATTACTACGAGCAGTACTTC.

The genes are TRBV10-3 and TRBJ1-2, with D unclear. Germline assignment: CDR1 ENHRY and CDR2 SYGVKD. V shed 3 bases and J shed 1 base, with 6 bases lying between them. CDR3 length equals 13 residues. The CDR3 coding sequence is TGTGCCATCAGTGAAGAGGTTAACTATGGCTACACCTTC. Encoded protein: CAISEEVNYGYTF.

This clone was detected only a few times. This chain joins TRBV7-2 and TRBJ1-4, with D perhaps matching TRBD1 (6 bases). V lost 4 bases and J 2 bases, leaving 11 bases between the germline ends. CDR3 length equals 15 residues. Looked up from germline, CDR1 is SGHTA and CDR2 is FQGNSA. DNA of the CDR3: TGTGCCAGCAGCTCCGAGGGGGTTACTAATGAAAAACTGTTTTTT. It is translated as CASSSEGVTNEKLFF.

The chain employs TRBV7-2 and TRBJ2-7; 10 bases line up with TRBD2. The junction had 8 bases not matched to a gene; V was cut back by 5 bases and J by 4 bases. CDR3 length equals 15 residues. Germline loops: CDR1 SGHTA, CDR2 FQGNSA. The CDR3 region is CASSGRASGSYEQYF. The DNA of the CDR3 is TGTGCCAGCAGCGGTAGAGCTAGCGGGAGTTACGAGCAGTACTTC.

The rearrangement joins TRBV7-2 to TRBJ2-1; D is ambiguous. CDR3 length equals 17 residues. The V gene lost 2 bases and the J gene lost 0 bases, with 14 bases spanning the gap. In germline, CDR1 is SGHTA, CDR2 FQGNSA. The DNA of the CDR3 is TGTGCCAGCAGCTTACCCCTGCGGAAGAGCTCCTACAATGAGCAGTTCTTC. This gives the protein CASSLPLRKSSYNEQFF.

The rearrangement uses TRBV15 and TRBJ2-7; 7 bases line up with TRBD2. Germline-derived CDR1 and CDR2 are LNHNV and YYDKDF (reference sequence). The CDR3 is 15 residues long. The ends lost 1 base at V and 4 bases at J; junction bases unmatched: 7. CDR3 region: CATSRGSSGAYEQYF. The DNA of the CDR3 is TGTGCCACCAGCAGAGGTTCTAGCGGAGCATACGAGCAGTACTTC.

The CDR3: CASSLFSSAHEQFF. DNA of the CDR3: TGTGCCAGCAGCTTGTTTTCTAGCGCCCATGAGCAGTTCTTC. The chain employs TRBV5-8 and TRBJ2-1; tentatively, D is TRBD2 (6 bases). The V gene lost 1 base and the J gene lost 8 bases, with 13 bases spanning the gap. The germline V gene has CDR1 SGHTS and CDR2 YDEGEE. The CDR3 runs 14 residues.

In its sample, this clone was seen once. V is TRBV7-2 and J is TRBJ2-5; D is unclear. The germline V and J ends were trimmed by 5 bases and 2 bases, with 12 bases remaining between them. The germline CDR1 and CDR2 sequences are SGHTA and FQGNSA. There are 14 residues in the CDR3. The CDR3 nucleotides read TGTGCCAGCAGCCGCGGTGGAGTACAAGAGACCCAGTACTTC. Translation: CASSRGGVQETQYF.

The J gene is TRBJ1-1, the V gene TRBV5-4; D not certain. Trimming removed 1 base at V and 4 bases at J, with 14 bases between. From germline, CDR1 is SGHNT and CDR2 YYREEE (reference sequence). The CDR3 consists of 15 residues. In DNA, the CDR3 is TGTGCCAGCAGCTTGTACGAGGCGCTGTCCACTGAAGCTTTCTTT. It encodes CASSLYEALSTEAFF.

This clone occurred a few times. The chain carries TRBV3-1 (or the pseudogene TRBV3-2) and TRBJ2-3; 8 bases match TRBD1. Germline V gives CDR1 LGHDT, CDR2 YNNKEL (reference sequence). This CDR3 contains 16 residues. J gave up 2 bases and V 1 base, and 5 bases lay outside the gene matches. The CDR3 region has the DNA TGTGCCAGCAGCCAAGCGAGGACAGGGCACACAGATACGCAGTATTTT. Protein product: CASSQARTGHTDTQYF.

The DNA for the CDR3 is TGTGCCAGTAGTGGGACAGTAGGTCAGCCCCAGCATTTT. Its translation is CASSGTVGQPQHF. The chain has TRBV19 and TRBJ1-5; 7 nucleotides align to TRBD1. This CDR3 has 13 residues. The junction had 4 bases not matched to a gene; V was cut back by 5 bases and J by 6 bases. Per the germline V gene, CDR1 is LNHDA and CDR2 is SQIVND (reference sequence).

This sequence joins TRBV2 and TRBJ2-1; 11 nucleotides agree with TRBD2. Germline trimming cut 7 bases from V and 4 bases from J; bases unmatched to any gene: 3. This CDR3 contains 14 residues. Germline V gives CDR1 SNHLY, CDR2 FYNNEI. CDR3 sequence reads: CASKRLAGYNEQFF. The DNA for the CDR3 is TGTGCCAGCAAAAGACTAGCGGGGTACAATGAGCAGTTCTTC.

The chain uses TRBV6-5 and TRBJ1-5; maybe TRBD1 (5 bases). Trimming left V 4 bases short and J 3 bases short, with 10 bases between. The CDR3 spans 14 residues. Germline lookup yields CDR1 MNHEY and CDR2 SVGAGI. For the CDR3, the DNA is TGTGCCAGCAGTTCTACAGGAAACAATCAGCCCCAGCATTTT. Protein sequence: CASSSTGNNQPQHF.

CDR3 bases: TGCGCCAGCAGCCAAGTAGGGGTCGTCTATGGCTACACCTTC. It yields the protein CASSQVGVVYGYTF. V gene TRBV4-3 combines with J gene TRBJ1-2; D perhaps matches TRBD1 (5 bases). The CDR3 consists of 14 residues. The ends were cut back, 1 base at V and 4 bases at J, with 10 bases in the middle. Looked up from germline, CDR1 is LGHNA and CDR2 is YSLEER.